One and the same sample provided the 14 T cell receptor beta chains below, sequenced in a study of siplizumab effects on memory and regulatory T cells. Sequencing was performed with immunoSEQ multiplex PCR; in TCRdb, only in-frame clones are kept and a portion is missing. This sample has fewer than 130,000 clones, with roughly 92% found just once. Sequenced: CD4+ T cells sorted from blood. The receptor source for this set is a human donor in good health.

V usage is TRBV6-5 and J usage is TRBJ2-1, with a weak D call TRBD1 (6 bases). The CDR3 covers 14 residues. Trimming cost V 8 bases and J 3 bases, with 14 bases left between them. Germline assignment: CDR1 MNHEY and CDR2 SVGAGI. The CDR3 nucleotides read TGTGCCAGCGCGGCTTGGGGGCACTACAATGAGCAGTTCTTC. Translated, it gives CASAAWGHYNEQFF.

V is TRBV9 and J is TRBJ2-1, with D hard to call. Germline-derived CDR1 and CDR2 are SGDLS and YYNGEE. This CDR3 has 16 amino acids. Trimming removed 0 bases at V and 0 bases at J, with 10 bases between. CDR3 loop: CASSVGPRSSYNEQFF. The DNA of the CDR3 is TGTGCCAGCAGCGTAGGTCCGCGCAGCTCCTACAATGAGCAGTTCTTC. Together with reference TRBV9 and TRBJ2-1, the CDR3 gives the full variable domain: DSGVTQTPKHLITATGQRVTLRCSPRSGDLSVYWYQQSLDQGLQFLIQYYNGEERAKGNILERFSAQQFPDLHSELNLSSLELGDSALYFCASSVGPRSSYNEQFFGPGTRLTVL.

This chain connects TRBV19 to TRBJ1-2, with D perhaps matching TRBD1 (5 bases). CDR1 and CDR2 (germline): LNHDA, SQIVND (reference sequence). V dropped 6 bases and J dropped 4 bases, with 15 bases sitting between them. The CDR3 has 14 amino acids. The CDR3 reads CASRGEGRVYGYTF. The CDR3 DNA sequence: TGTGCCAGTAGGGGAGAAGGCAGGGTCTATGGCTACACCTTC.

V gene TRBV28 combines with J gene TRBJ2-2, with D perhaps TRBD1 (5 bases). The CDR3 covers 14 residues. The V end lost 3 bases, the J end lost 7 bases, and 12 bases lay between the germline ends. Germline V lookup: CDR1 MDHEN, CDR2 SYDVKM. CDR3 in DNA: TGTGCCAGCAGTTTTTCAGGGCTGAACGGGGAGCTGTTTTTT. It specifies CASSFSGLNGELFF.

The CDR3, as DNA: TGTGCTACGGCGTCCGGGGCACATGGCTACACCTTC. Residues: CATASGAHGYTF. This rearrangement joins TRBV10-3 to TRBJ1-2, with D possibly TRBD1 on 5 matching bases. Germline V gene lookup returns CDR1 ENHRY and CDR2 SYGVKD. The CDR3 is 12 amino acids.

The chain recombines TRBV19 with TRBJ2-7; 10 nucleotides align to TRBD1. The trim removed 1 base at V and 6 bases at J, leaving 3 bases unmatched. The germline V gene encodes CDR1 LNHDA and CDR2 SQIVND (reference sequence). The CDR3 is 14 amino acids. CDR3 nucleotides: TGTGCCAGTAGTATAGGACAGGGGGCCCTCGAGCAGTACTTC. It translates to CASSIGQGALEQYF.

The chain carries TRBV6-1 and TRBJ2-7; no clear D gene. The CDR3 runs to 13 residues. Germline CDR1 MNHNS, CDR2 SASEGT. Trimming pared 8 bases from V and 2 bases from J, leaving 13 bases between. Written as DNA, the CDR3 is TGTGCCAGCCGAAACTTGGGGACCTACGAGCAGTACTTC. Protein sequence: CASRNLGTYEQYF.

This clone was detected a few times. This chain connects TRBV5-1 to TRBJ2-7; the D gene is possibly TRBD1 (7 bases). Trimming left V 2 bases short and J 7 bases short, with 19 bases between. This CDR3 spans 15 amino acids. In germline, CDR1 is SGHRS, CDR2 YFSETQ. CDR3 protein: CASSFSRGTAEEQYF. CDR3 nucleotide sequence: TGCGCCAGCAGCTTCTCACGCGGGACAGCGGAAGAGCAGTACTTC.

The chain uses TRBV19 and TRBJ2-2, with D unclear. The germline V gene has CDR1 LNHDA and CDR2 SQIVND (reference sequence). The V end was cut by 4 bases, the J end by 1 base, with 13 bases between. This CDR3 region has 16 residues. CDR3 sequence: CASSTDTLLNTGELFF. The CDR3, as DNA: TGTGCCAGTAGTACAGACACACTACTGAACACCGGGGAGCTGTTTTTT. Supplemented by reference TRBV19 and TRBJ2-2, the full variable domain reads DGGITQSPKYLFRKEGQNVTLSCEQNLNHDAMYWYRQDPGQGLRLIYYSQIVNDFQKGDIAEGYSVSREKKESFPLTVTSAQKNPTAFYLCASSTDTLLNTGELFFGEGSRLTVL.

The chain is built from TRBV5-4 and TRBJ2-1; D is ambiguous. Germline V gives CDR1 SGHNT, CDR2 YYREEE (reference sequence). The CDR3 contains 15 residues. Trimming cost V 7 bases and J 0 bases, with 14 bases left between them. The CDR3 loop is CASGVQLSSYNEQFF. The CDR3 region has the DNA TGTGCCAGCGGTGTTCAGCTAAGCTCCTACAATGAGCAGTTCTTC.

The chain carries TRBV20-1 and TRBJ2-4; D is unresolved. Per the germline V gene, CDR1 is DFQATT and CDR2 is SNEGSKA (reference sequence). The length of the CDR3 is 11 residues. Trimming shortened V by 5 bases and J by 8 bases, and 10 bases separated the two germline ends. The CDR3: CSADLGHIQYF. In DNA, the CDR3 is TGCAGTGCTGACCTAGGACACATTCAGTACTTC.

The rearrangement joins TRBV18 to TRBJ2-6, with D uncertain. Germline V CDR1 and CDR2: KGHSH, LQKENI. The CDR3 has 14 residues. The V end was cut by 6 bases, the J end by 1 base, with 7 bases between. CDR3 sequence reads: CASSGESGANVLTF. DNA of the CDR3: TGTGCCAGCTCCGGTGAATCTGGGGCCAACGTCCTGACTTTC.

V gene TRBV5-5 combines with J gene TRBJ2-2, with a weak D call TRBD2 (5 bases). CDR3 length: 15 amino acids. CDR1 SGHKS and CDR2 YYEKEE come from the germline V gene (reference sequence). V was pared by 2 bases and J by 6 bases, with 14 bases between. CDR3 DNA: TGTGCCAGCAGCTTCAAGGGAGAAGGGTCCGGGGAGCTGTTTTTT. This codes for CASSFKGEGSGELFF.

The chain is built from TRBV2 and TRBJ2-7; D perhaps matches TRBD1 (6 bases). This CDR3 region has 12 residues. Trimming shortened V by 5 bases and J by 6 bases, and 11 bases separated the two germline ends. The germline V gene encodes CDR1 SNHLY and CDR2 FYNNEI. The DNA of the CDR3 is TGTGCCAGCAGTCAACAGGGTCCCGAGCAGTACTTC. Translated: CASSQQGPEQYF. Together with reference TRBV2 and TRBJ2-7, the CDR3 gives the full variable domain: EPEVTQTPSHQVTQMGQEVILRCVPISNHLYFYWYRQILGQKVEFLVSFYNNEISEKSEIFDDQFSVERPDGSNFTLKIRSTKLEDSAMYFCASSQQGPEQYFGPGTRLTVT.